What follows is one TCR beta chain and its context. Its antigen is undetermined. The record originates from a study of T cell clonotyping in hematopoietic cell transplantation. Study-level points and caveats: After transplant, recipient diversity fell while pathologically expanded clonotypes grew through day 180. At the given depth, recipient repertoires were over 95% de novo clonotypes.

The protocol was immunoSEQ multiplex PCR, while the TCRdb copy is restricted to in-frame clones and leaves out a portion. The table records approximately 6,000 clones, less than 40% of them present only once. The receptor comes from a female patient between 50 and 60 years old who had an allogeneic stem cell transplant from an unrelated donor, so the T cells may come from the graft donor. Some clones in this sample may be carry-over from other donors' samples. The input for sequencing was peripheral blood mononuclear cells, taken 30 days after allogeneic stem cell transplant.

In nucleotides, the CDR3 is TGTGCCTGGAGTGTACAGGGCCACGAGCAGTACTTC. Protein product: CAWSVQGHEQYF. The genes are TRBV30 and TRBJ2-7; TRBD1 might be the D (6 bases). Germline lookup yields CDR1 GTSNPN and CDR2 SVGIG (reference sequence). The CDR3 totals 12 residues. Trimming removed 0 bases from V and 5 bases from J, with 8 bases in between. Full variable domain (rest looked up from reference TRBV30 and TRBJ2-7): SQTIHQWPATLVQPVGSPLSLECTVEGTSNPNLYWYRQAAGRGLQLLFYSVGIGQISSEVPQNLSASRPQDRQFILSSKKLLLSDSGFYLCAWSVQGHEQYFGPGTRLTVT.